This TCR beta chain was recovered during a study of cytotoxic CD8 clonotypes in ibrutinib-treated CLL. Study background: Sequencing produced an average of roughly 280,000 productive templates and 94,082 productive rearrangements per sample. General observations from the study: The study found clonality rose at ibrutinib response, then fell toward baseline at progression. Public clonotypes were uncommon and contracted or stayed stable on treatment.

In the case of this clone: The target antigen is unknown.

Germline CDR1 SGHNT, CDR2 YYREEE (reference sequence). Trimming removed 2 bases from V and 3 bases from J; junction bases left unmatched: 3. CDR3 length equals 14 residues. Repertoires were generated with immunoSEQ multiplex PCR, while TCRdb's copy carries only in-frame clones and drops some. The table lists tens of thousands of clones, roughly 84% of them singletons, with around 5% in the top ten. The chain has TRBV5-4 and TRBJ2-7; TRBD2 aligns across 9 bases. This TCR derives from a human donor with chronic lymphocytic leukemia. The source was PBMCs, collected before ibrutinib treatment. Written as DNA, the CDR3 is TGTGCCAGCAGCTTCAAGCGGGAGGACTACGAGCAGTACTTC. Protein product: CASSFKREDYEQYF. Variable domain in full (rest from reference TRBV5-4 and TRBJ2-7): ETGVTQSPTHLIKTRGQQVTLRCSSQSGHNTVSWYQQALGQGPQFIFQYYREEENGRGNFPPRFSGLQFPNYSSELNVNALELDDSALYLCASSFKREDYEQYFGPGTRLTVT.